This TCR beta chain was sequenced in a study of blood T cells in healthy people across ages. Study-wide points: The recorded TCR beta diversity per million T cells decreased in a roughly linear manner with age. PBMCs left unsorted prevented a conclusive naive versus antigen-experienced comparison.

Notes on this clonotype: The antigen is unknown.

In germline, CDR1 is MDHEN, CDR2 SYDVKM. Trimming removed 6 bases at V and 2 bases at J, with 7 bases between. The CDR3 spans 12 residues. A second PCR of about 6 to 11 cycles used a sample-barcoded 5' primer and a J-beta primer mix. Carrying 12 random nucleotides, a template-switch adaptor labeled each individual cDNA molecule. TCRdb re-derived calls from the 5' RACE reads in MiXCR, one entry per CDR3 protein. The sample carries 700,000 to 850,000 distinct CDR3 sequences, around 36% recorded once. The origin of this receptor is a man between 18 and 29 years old in good health. The rearrangement joins TRBV28 to TRBJ1-1; D unclear. Sequenced material: blood. CDR3 nucleotides: TGTGCCAGCAGGAACAGTAACACTGAAGCTTTCTTT. As protein: CASRNSNTEAFF.